This T cell receptor (beta chain) is from a study of PD-L1 blockade in urothelial cancer. Notes on the study in general: Pretreatment TCR clonality in blood under the median foretold superior survival.

As regards this clone: Its target is unknown.

It was locally advanced or metastatic urothelial carcinoma that patients had. Each PCR received spiked synthetic TCR analog templates. Using immunoSEQ multiplex PCR, the repertoire was profiled, and TCRdb retains in-frame clones only, with some absent. Of about 110,000 clones in the sample, about 85% were seen once. This specimen consisted of PBMCs, obtained around atezolizumab (anti-PD-L1) treatment. The receptor's source is a man in his fifties with urothelial cancer.

The CDR3 coding sequence is TGCGCCAGCAGCCCCGACGTGGCGGTGAACACTGAAGCTTTCTTT. It specifies CASSPDVAVNTEAFF. This chain connects TRBV5-1 to TRBJ1-1; D not resolved. Germline lookup yields CDR1 SGHRS and CDR2 YFSETQ. Trimming cost V 4 bases and J 0 bases, with 13 bases left between them. The CDR3 runs 15 residues. The complete variable domain, with remaining parts taken from reference TRBV5-1 and TRBJ1-1, reads KAGVTQTPRYLIKTRGQQVTLSCSPISGHRSVSWYQQTPGQGLQFLFEYFSETQRNKGNFPGRFSGRQFSNSRSEMNVSTLELGDSALYLCASSPDVAVNTEAFFGQGTRLTVV.